This TCR beta chain was found in a study of cytomegalovirus exposure and HLA in healthy donors. About this clone: Its specificity is not known.

Study results and limitations: Analyses of presence and absence presupposed an approximately uniform sequencing depth across donors. Overall, roughly 170 TCR beta chains were annotated as cytomegalovirus-associated. Most likely, a cluster of highly shared sequence variants arose as a sequencing artifact.

The V gene lost 0 bases and the J gene lost 0 bases, with 18 bases spanning the gap. The CDR3 contains 18 residues. The primer mix had 60 Vbeta and 13 Jbeta primers. In the source study's methods: As a later analysis found, there were 60 million to 90 million unique TCR beta chains, of which roughly 11 million were shared. Method: immunoSEQ multiplex PCR; TCRdb's copy keeps in-frame clones and lacks some. Clone size and V and J calls were adopted from that table, with D and trimming inferred from the DNA. The table records under 150,000 clones, around 78% of them present only once. The receptor was derived from a woman aged 35 to 49 in good health and CMV-seronegative. The sequenced sample was PBMCs. The chain uses TRBV23-1 and TRBJ2-7; maybe TRBD1 (6 bases). TRBV23-1 counts as an open reading frame of uncertain function. This CDR3 reads CASSQSATGYTPSYEQYF. DNA of the CDR3: TGCGCCAGCAGTCAATCTGCGACAGGTTATACCCCCTCCTACGAGCAGTACTTC.